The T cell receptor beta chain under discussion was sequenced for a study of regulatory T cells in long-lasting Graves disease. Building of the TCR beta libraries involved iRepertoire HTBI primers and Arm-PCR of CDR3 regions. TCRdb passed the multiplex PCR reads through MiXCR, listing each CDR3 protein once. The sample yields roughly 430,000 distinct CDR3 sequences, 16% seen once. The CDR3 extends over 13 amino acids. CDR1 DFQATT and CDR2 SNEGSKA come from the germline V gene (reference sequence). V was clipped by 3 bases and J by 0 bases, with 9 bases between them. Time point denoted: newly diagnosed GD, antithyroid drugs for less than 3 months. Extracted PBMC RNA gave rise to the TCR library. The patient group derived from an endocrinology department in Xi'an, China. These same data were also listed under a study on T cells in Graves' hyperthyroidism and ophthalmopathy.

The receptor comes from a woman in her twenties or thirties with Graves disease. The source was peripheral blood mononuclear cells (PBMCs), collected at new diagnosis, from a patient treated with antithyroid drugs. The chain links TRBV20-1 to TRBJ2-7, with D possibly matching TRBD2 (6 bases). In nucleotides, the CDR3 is TGCAGTGCTAGCACTAGCTCCTCCTACGAGCAGTACTTC. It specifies CSASTSSSYEQYF.